The source of this TCR beta chain is a study of blood T cell repertoires in COVID-19. Study details: Samples came from the United States, Italy and Spain, spanning acute and convalescent COVID-19. The analysed material was cDNA or gDNA that came from T cells, B-cell-depleted T cells, or PBMCs.

The germline V and J ends were trimmed by 5 bases and 1 base, with 12 bases remaining between them. CDR3 size: 14 residues. CDR1 is MNHNY and CDR2 is SVGAGI in the germline V gene (reference sequence). In the original analysis: The assay estimated nucleated cells by amplifying reference gene primers. Profiling relied on immunoSEQ multiplex PCR, and the TCRdb table lists in-frame clones only, not all of them. The V and J calls and clone size are taken from that table; D and trimming were inferred from the DNA. The repertoire holds roughly 68,000 clones, with roughly 72% as singletons. The receptor was isolated from a man in his 60s with COVID-19, enrolled during active disease. The source material was peripheral blood. The chain joins TRBV6-6 to TRBJ2-7; a weak D match, TRBD2 (6 bases). As DNA, the CDR3 is TGTGCCAGCAGTGATGGGGGGAGATCCTACGAGCAGTACTTC. This encodes CASSDGGRSYEQYF.